This passage covers 25 T cell receptor beta chains from one sample sequenced in a study of blood T cell repertoires in COVID-19. The data were produced by immunoSEQ multiplex PCR, yet TCRdb's version contains in-frame clones alone and is incomplete. The sample lists 140,000 to 150,000 clones, 87% occurring once. What was sequenced was peripheral blood. Every receptor here comes from a woman aged 45-65 years with active or convalescent COVID-19.

The chain recombines TRBV7-2 with TRBJ2-7, with 9 bases identical to TRBD2. V lost 5 bases to trimming and J lost 0 bases; unmatched junction nucleotides: 2. CDR1 and CDR2 from the germline V gene are SGHTA and FQGNSA. There are 14 residues in the CDR3. The CDR3 loop reads CASSPSGTSYEQYF. The CDR3, as DNA: TGTGCCAGCAGCCCTAGCGGGACCTCCTACGAGCAGTACTTC. The whole variable domain, remainder taken from reference TRBV7-2 and TRBJ2-7, is GAGVSQSPSNKVTEKGKDVELRCDPISGHTALYWYRQSLGQGLEFLIYFQGNSAPDKSGLPSDRFSAERTGGSVSTLTIQRTQQEDSAVYLCASSPSGTSYEQYFGPGTRLTVT.

The CDR3 DNA sequence: TGTGCCAGCAGGACTAGCAGACGCCTTCATACGCAGTATTTT. Its translation is CASRTSRRLHTQYF. The V and J genes are TRBV6-5 and TRBJ2-3, with TRBD2 identical over 7 bases. Germline lookup yields CDR1 MNHEY and CDR2 SVGAGI. The CDR3 contains 14 residues. With V trimmed by 6 bases and J by 7 bases, 10 bases remained unmatched.

This clone was recorded only once. The rearrangement joins TRBV30 to TRBJ1-1; no clear D gene. V gave up 0 bases and J gave up 1 base, with 6 bases separating them. CDR3 length: 13 amino acids. The germline V gene has CDR1 GTSNPN and CDR2 SVGIG (reference sequence). CDR3 nucleotide sequence: TGTGCCTGGAGTGTAAAGCCGAACACTGAAGCTTTCTTT. This codes for CAWSVKPNTEAFF.

This sequence joins TRBV10-3 and TRBJ1-2, with D hard to call. Germline values: CDR1 ENHRY, CDR2 SYGVKD. Trimming removed 3 bases at V and 6 bases at J, with 5 bases between. The CDR3 spans 11 residues. The CDR3 bases are TGTGCCATCAGTGACAGTGATGGCTACACCTTC. Its translation is CAISDSDGYTF.

V gene TRBV29-1 combines with J gene TRBJ2-7; no firm D call. CDR3 length: 11 amino acids. Trimming stripped 5 bases from V and 3 bases from J, with 8 bases between. Germline V CDR1 and CDR2: SQVTM, ANQGSEA. The CDR3 DNA is TGCAGCGTTCAGCCAGGCTACGAGCAGTACTTC. This codes for CSVQPGYEQYF.

The chain links TRBV27 to TRBJ1-5; D possibly corresponds to TRBD1 (5 bases). The V gene lost 5 bases and the J gene lost 2 bases, with 19 bases spanning the gap. The V gene's germline CDR1 is MNHEY and CDR2 SMNVEV (reference sequence). The CDR3 sequence is 17 residues long. The CDR3: CASSPWGGEAGNQPQHF. In DNA form, the CDR3 reads TGTGCCAGCAGTCCTTGGGGGGGGGAGGCCGGCAATCAGCCCCAGCATTTT.

V and J are TRBV2 and TRBJ2-7; TRBD2 is a possible D gene (6 bases). V shed 2 bases and J shed 0 bases, with 14 bases lying between them. CDR3 length: 16 residues. Germline V lookup: CDR1 SNHLY, CDR2 FYNNEI. Here the CDR3 reads CASSETGRLNSYEQYF. CDR3 DNA: TGTGCCAGCAGTGAAACGGGGAGGCTCAACTCCTACGAGCAGTACTTC.

J is TRBJ1-1 and V is TRBV27, with D possibly matching TRBD1 (5 bases). The ends were cut back, 7 bases at V and 1 base at J, with 13 bases in the middle. This CDR3 contains 14 residues. The germline V gene encodes CDR1 MNHEY and CDR2 SMNVEV (reference sequence). CDR3 coding DNA: TGTGCCAGCACCGCAGGGTTTCAGAACACTGAAGCTTTCTTT. Amino acid sequence: CASTAGFQNTEAFF.

This chain joins TRBV30 and TRBJ1-2; D call uncertain. Germline-derived CDR1 and CDR2 are GTSNPN and SVGIG (reference sequence). V lost 0 bases and J lost 10, with 12 bases in between. The CDR3 spans 12 residues. CDR3 nucleotide sequence: TGTGCCTGGAGTGTCGGCCGAGGATCCTACACCTTC. It yields the protein CAWSVGRGSYTF.

This chain links TRBV28 with TRBJ1-4, with a weak D call TRBD1 (6 bases). This CDR3 has 16 residues. Trimming left V 5 bases short and J 2 bases short, with 15 bases between. The germline V gene has CDR1 MDHEN and CDR2 SYDVKM. CDR3 coding DNA: TGTGCCAGCAGTGTCCAACAGGGATCGACTAATGAAAAACTGTTTTTT. Encoded protein: CASSVQQGSTNEKLFF. Complete variable domain (other parts from reference TRBV28 and TRBJ1-4): DVKVTQSSRYLVKRTGEKVFLECVQDMDHENMFWYRQDPGLGLRLIYFSYDVKMKEKGDIPEGYSVSREKKERFSLILESASTNQTSMYLCASSVQQGSTNEKLFFGSGTQLSVL.

The chain employs TRBV6-5 and TRBJ2-3, with a tentative D call TRBD2 (5 bases). The germline V gene encodes CDR1 MNHEY and CDR2 SVGAGI. Between the trimmed V and J ends, which lost 2 bases and 2 bases, there was a span of 11 bases. The CDR3 contains 15 residues. Here the CDR3 DNA reads TGTGCCAGCAGTTACAAGGGAGCTCCCACAGATACGCAGTATTTT. Translation: CASSYKGAPTDTQYF.

This chain joins TRBV16 and TRBJ1-4; D unclear. The CDR3 contains 16 residues. Germline V gene sequence: CDR1 KGHSY, CDR2 FQNENV. Trimming removed 4 bases at V and 0 bases at J, with 12 bases between. The CDR3 DNA reads as TGTGCCAGCAGCCCCGGTCGTCCTGCAACTAATGAAAAACTGTTTTTT. Translating gives CASSPGRPATNEKLFF.

The chain has TRBV5-6 and TRBJ2-5; 10 bases map to TRBD1. With 0 bases clipped from V and 2 bases from J, the junction kept 4 bases outside the gene matches. The CDR3 runs 16 residues. CDR1 and CDR2 from the germline V gene are SGHDT and YYEEEE. Here the CDR3 reads CASSLGTGGSQETQYF. CDR3 nucleotide sequence: TGTGCCAGCAGCTTGGGGACAGGGGGGTCACAAGAGACCCAGTACTTC.

The chain combines TRBV7-9 with TRBJ1-3, with D maybe TRBD1 (5 bases). CDR3 length equals 15 residues. The germline CDR1 and CDR2 sequences are SEHNR and FQNEAQ (reference sequence). Trimming removed 1 base at V and 2 bases at J, with 9 bases between. The CDR3 here is CASSLGGTAGNTIYF. The CDR3 bases are TGTGCCAGCAGCTTAGGAGGGACTGCTGGAAACACCATATATTTT. The full variable domain, in which reference TRBV7-9 and TRBJ1-3 provide the parts outside the CDR3, is DTGVSQNPRHKITKRGQNVTFRCDPISEHNRLYWYRQTLGQGPEFLTYFQNEAQLEKSRLLSDRFSAERPKGSFSTLEIQRTEQGDSAMYLCASSLGGTAGNTIYFGEGSWLTVV.

The rearrangement uses TRBV10-3 and TRBJ2-7, with D possibly matching TRBD2 (5 bases). CDR1 ENHRY and CDR2 SYGVKD come from the germline V gene. Trimming shortened V by 8 bases and J by 2 bases, and 19 bases separated the two germline ends. The CDR3 length is 15 residues. CDR3 nucleotide sequence: TGTGCCATCGGGAGCGGCTCACTGCGTACCTACGAGCAGTACTTC. As protein: CAIGSGSLRTYEQYF.

V gene TRBV7-2 combines with J gene TRBJ2-5; TRBD2 agrees at 11 bases. Per the germline V gene, CDR1 is SGHTA and CDR2 is FQGNSA. Trimming took 6 bases from V and 5 from J; bases not matched to a gene: 8. The CDR3 contains 15 residues. The CDR3 protein is CASRFSGGARETQYF. DNA of the CDR3: TGTGCCAGCAGGTTTAGCGGGGGGGCGAGGGAGACCCAGTACTTC.

This clone was seen more than once but under ten times. This chain connects TRBV11-3 to TRBJ1-1; D is unclear. The CDR3 loop spans 12 amino acids. Germline V CDR1 and CDR2: SGHNT, YENEEA. Trimming shortened V by 3 bases and J by 2 bases, and 4 bases separated the two germline ends. The CDR3 sequence is CASSFTNTEAFF. The CDR3, as DNA: TGTGCCAGCAGCTTCACTAACACTGAAGCTTTCTTT.

The rearrangement uses TRBV30 and TRBJ1-6; 12 bases align to TRBD1. Trimming removed 2 bases from V and 7 bases from J; junction bases left unmatched: 12. The CDR3 totals 18 residues. Germline lookup yields CDR1 GTSNPN and CDR2 SVGIG (reference sequence). The CDR3 sequence is CAWSRDRGRQVRNSPLHF. In nucleotides, the CDR3 is TGTGCCTGGAGTCGGGACAGGGGGCGGCAAGTTAGAAATTCACCCCTCCACTTT.

This chain joins TRBV11-3 and TRBJ2-1; 12 positions match TRBD2. Germline V gene lookup returns CDR1 SGHNT and CDR2 YENEEA. This CDR3 has 16 residues. The V segment lost 5 bases and the J segment 9 bases; nucleotides outside the gene matches: 11. CDR3 nucleotides: TGTGCCAGCAGCATACGCTCTAGCGGGAGGGCCTTTGAGCAGTTCTTC. It is translated as CASSIRSSGRAFEQFF.

This chain connects TRBV6-2 or TRBV6-3 to TRBJ1-5, with a tentative D call TRBD1 (6 bases). V shed 1 base and J shed 6 bases, with 10 bases lying between them. Germline assignment: CDR1 MNHEY and CDR2 SVGEGT. The length of the CDR3 is 14 residues. As DNA, the CDR3 is TGTGCCAGCAGTTACTTTTCAGGGGTTCAGCCCCAGCATTTT. This codes for CASSYFSGVQPQHF.

This chain links TRBV9 with TRBJ2-7, with TRBD2 as a possible D gene (5 bases). V was cut by 4 bases and J by 5 bases, with 19 bases left in between. In germline, CDR1 is SGDLS, CDR2 YYNGEE. The CDR3 runs 15 residues. The CDR3 spells CASSLGGSSFNEQYF. DNA of the CDR3: TGTGCCAGCAGCTTGGGTGGGAGCTCTTTCAACGAGCAGTACTTC.

V gene TRBV3-1 (or the pseudogene TRBV3-2) combines with J gene TRBJ1-4, with 7 positions matching TRBD1. V lost 5 bases and J lost 8; bases outside the gene matches: 8. CDR1 is LGHDT and CDR2 is YNNKEL in the germline V gene (reference sequence). CDR3 size: 14 residues. CDR3 in DNA: TGTGCCAGCAGCGAAAGACAGGGCCGGGAAAAACTGTTTTTT. It is translated as CASSERQGREKLFF.

V gene TRBV11-2 combines with J gene TRBJ2-1, with 7 positions matching TRBD2. This CDR3 is 15 amino acids long. V lost 1 base and J lost 6; bases outside the gene matches: 6. The germline CDR1 and CDR2 sequences are SGHAT and FQNNGV. The CDR3 bases are TGTGCCAGCAGCTTAGTAGAGACTAGCAGCAATGAGCAGTTCTTC. Amino acid sequence: CASSLVETSSNEQFF. Full variable domain (missing parts from reference TRBV11-2 and TRBJ2-1): EAGVAQSPRYKIIEKRQSVAFWCNPISGHATLYWYQQILGQGPKLLIQFQNNGVVDDSQLPKDRFSAERLKGVDSTLKIQPAKLEDSAVYLCASSLVETSSNEQFFGPGTRLTVL.

V and J are TRBV25-1 and TRBJ2-2; tentatively, D is TRBD2 (6 bases). V was shortened by 4 bases and J by 4 bases, with 13 bases between the two germline ends. Germline CDR1 and CDR2: MGHDK and SYGVNS. The CDR3 consists of 15 residues. The CDR3: CASSGPGTLTGELFF. The CDR3 nucleotides read TGTGCCAGCAGTGGCCCCGGGACTCTCACCGGGGAGCTGTTTTTT.

V is TRBV4-3 and J is TRBJ2-1; the D gene is possibly TRBD1 (6 bases). V lost 2 bases and J 1 base, leaving 12 bases between the germline ends. This CDR3 spans 16 amino acids. CDR1 LGHNA and CDR2 YSLEER come from the germline V gene. The CDR3 here is CASSQYRVASYNEQFF. CDR3 DNA sequence: TGCGCCAGCAGCCAATACAGGGTAGCTTCCTACAATGAGCAGTTCTTC.